The next 20 T cell receptor beta chains were all read from a single sample in a study of cytomegalovirus exposure and HLA in healthy donors. Both 60 Vbeta primers and 13 Jbeta primers went into the PCR. Measured with immunoSEQ multiplex PCR; TCRdb has only the in-frame clones, and not every one. The sample includes tens of thousands of clones, roughly 84% seen only once; the top ten take just under 3%. Sequencing input: PBMCs. The receptors were sampled from a woman in her twenties or thirties in good health and CMV-seronegative.

The rearrangement links TRBV11-2 to TRBJ1-1, with 8 nucleotides matching TRBD1. This CDR3 spans 16 amino acids. Germline V CDR1 and CDR2: SGHAT, FQNNGV. The V gene end was trimmed by 3 bases and the J gene end by 0 bases; junction bases not matched to a gene: 6. CDR3 DNA: TGTGCCAGCAGCTTTACAGGGGGTTCCATGAACACTGAAGCTTTCTTT. Translated, it gives CASSFTGGSMNTEAFF.

The CDR3 here is CASSVIYTGELFF. The CDR3 nucleotides are TGTGCCAGCAGCGTAATCTACACCGGGGAGCTGTTTTTT. The chain has TRBV9 and TRBJ2-2, with D uncertain. The germline CDR1 and CDR2 sequences are SGDLS and YYNGEE. The germline V and J ends were trimmed by 1 base and 3 bases, with 4 bases remaining between them. The CDR3 runs 13 residues.

This rearrangement joins TRBV2 to TRBJ2-3, with TRBD2 matching 10 bases. V was pared by 3 bases and J by 5 bases, with 8 bases of the junction left unmatched. The CDR3 length is 16 residues. Germline V lookup: CDR1 SNHLY, CDR2 FYNNEI. CDR3 loop: CASSDRSGRAGDTQYF. CDR3 nucleotide sequence: TGTGCCAGCAGTGATAGGAGCGGGAGGGCCGGAGATACGCAGTATTTT.

The chain is built from TRBV11-3 and TRBJ2-1, with D possibly matching TRBD2 (6 bases). In germline, CDR1 is SGHNT, CDR2 YENEEA. Trimming cost V 3 bases and J 6 bases, with 15 bases left between them. The CDR3 spans 15 residues. The CDR3 is CASSLGTSIGNEQFF. CDR3 nucleotides: TGTGCCAGCAGCTTGGGAACTAGCATCGGCAATGAGCAGTTCTTC.

The gene calls are TRBV5-6 and TRBJ2-7, with 9 bases that match TRBD1. The CDR3 loop spans 13 amino acids. V gave up 3 bases and J gave up 8 bases; unmatched junction bases: 6. Germline V gives CDR1 SGHDT, CDR2 YYEEEE. The CDR3 sequence is CASSSGQGLKQYV. CDR3 bases: TGTGCCAGCAGCTCGGGACAGGGTTTGAAGCAGTACGTC.

The gene calls are TRBV5-4 and TRBJ2-5, with D uncertain. The DNA matches TRBJ2-7 better at its end, which makes the J call doubtful. This CDR3 has 13 residues. Per germline, CDR1 SGHNT and CDR2 YYREEE (reference sequence). CDR3 nucleotides: TGTGCCAGCAGCTTGGACCAATCCTACGAGCAGTACTTC. Encoded protein: CASSLDQSYEQYF.

The J gene is TRBJ1-6, the V gene TRBV18, with 7 positions matching TRBD1. The ends lost 3 bases at V and 15 bases at J; junction bases unmatched: 14. Germline values: CDR1 KGHSH, CDR2 LQKENI. The CDR3 extends over 15 amino acids. In DNA, the CDR3 is TGTGCCAGCTCACCCGACAGGGCCCAGAAACAGGACCTCCACTTT. It encodes CASSPDRAQKQDLHF.

The gene calls are TRBV13 and TRBJ2-2; D may be TRBD2 (6 bases). This CDR3 comprises 17 residues. The ends were cut back, 1 base at V and 4 bases at J, with 16 bases in the middle. The germline gives CDR1 PRHDT, CDR2 FYEKMQ (reference sequence). DNA for the CDR3: TGTGCCAGCAGCTTAGAATGGCGCGGGCGGGGCACCGGGGAGCTGTTTTTT. Encoded protein: CASSLEWRGRGTGELFF.

A word on this clone: A read error is likely, as this CDR3 ends without the conserved phenylalanine or tryptophan. The chain links TRBV30 to TRBJ1-2; the match to TRBD1 covers 8 bases. The germline V gene encodes CDR1 GTSNPN and CDR2 SVGIG (reference sequence). This CDR3 is 12 amino acids long. Trimming took 5 bases from V and 4 from J; bases not matched to a gene: 3. For the CDR3, the DNA is TGTGCCTGGGACAGGGGAACCTATGGCTACACCCTC. This codes for CAWDRGTYGYTL.

This sequence joins TRBV7-8 and TRBJ1-5, with 7 bases matching TRBD1. Germline V gives CDR1 SGHVS, CDR2 FQNEAQ. The CDR3 covers 13 residues. V trimming: 3 bases; J trimming: 7 bases; junction bases outside the gene matches: 3. The CDR3 sequence: CASSFDRDQPQHF. CDR3 nucleotides: TGTGCCAGCAGCTTCGACAGGGACCAGCCCCAGCATTTT.

The V and J genes are TRBV5-4 and TRBJ2-7; 14 positions match TRBD2. The J segment lost 4 bases and the V segment lost 0 bases, leaving 9 bases of the junction unmatched. The V gene's germline CDR1 is SGHNT and CDR2 YYREEE (reference sequence). There are 18 residues in the CDR3. CDR3: CASSLGGLAGENGYEQYF. In nucleotides, the CDR3 is TGTGCCAGCAGCTTGGGGGGACTAGCGGGGGAAAATGGGTACGAGCAGTACTTC.

The rearrangement links TRBV19 to TRBJ2-1; 11 nucleotides align to TRBD2. The CDR3 loop spans 19 amino acids. Germline V gene sequence: CDR1 LNHDA, CDR2 SQIVND (reference sequence). After removal of 3 bases from V and 4 bases from J, the junction contained 14 bases not matched to a gene. The CDR3 protein is CASSIKKTSGGPLYNEQFF. Written as DNA, the CDR3 is TGTGCCAGTAGTATTAAAAAAACTAGCGGGGGTCCGTTATACAATGAGCAGTTCTTC.

The chain couples TRBV7-8 to TRBJ2-7; 8 bases map to TRBD2. The CDR3 sequence is 17 residues long. Germline-derived CDR1 and CDR2 are SGHVS and FQNEAQ. With V trimmed by 1 base and J by 0 bases, 8 bases remained unmatched. CDR3 sequence reads: CASSLGGHREGSYEQYV. CDR3 DNA: TGTGCCAGCAGCTTAGGGGGACACCGGGAGGGCTCCTACGAGCAGTACGTC.

This chain joins TRBV19 and TRBJ1-2, with TRBD1 matching 7 bases. The trim removed 5 bases at V and 4 bases at J, leaving 4 bases unmatched. From germline, CDR1 is LNHDA and CDR2 SQIVND (reference sequence). The CDR3 totals 13 residues. As DNA, the CDR3 is TGTGCCAGTAGTCCTGGGGACAGCTATGGCTACACCTTC. Its translation: CASSPGDSYGYTF.

This clone has only one observation. The rearrangement uses TRBV29-1 and TRBJ2-5; 14 bases align to TRBD2. This CDR3 contains 16 residues. The V and J ends lost 0 bases and 4 bases, in that order; junction bases with no gene match: 4. Germline CDR1 reads SQVTM; CDR2 reads ANQGSEA. CDR3 in amino acids: CSVEDRLAGGGETQYF. In DNA, the CDR3 is TGCAGCGTTGAAGATCGACTAGCGGGAGGGGGAGAGACCCAGTACTTC. Full variable domain (remainder filled in from reference TRBV29-1 and TRBJ2-5): SAVISQKPSRDICQRGTSLTIQCQVDSQVTMMFWYRQQPGQSLTLIATANQGSEATYESGFVIDKFPISRPNLTFSTLTVSNMSPEDSSIYLCSVEDRLAGGGETQYFGPGTRLLVL.

The chain employs TRBV9 and TRBJ1-2; no clear D gene. Germline CDR1 reads SGDLS; CDR2 reads YYNGEE. The germline V and J ends were trimmed by 3 bases and 5 bases, with 11 bases remaining between them. The CDR3 length is 13 residues. The CDR3 DNA is TGTGCCAGCAGCGCGATAGAGGGATATGGCTACACCTTC. This encodes CASSAIEGYGYTF. The full variable domain, with the rest looked up from reference TRBV9 and TRBJ1-2, is DSGVTQTPKHLITATGQRVTLRCSPRSGDLSVYWYQQSLDQGLQFLIQYYNGEERAKGNILERFSAQQFPDLHSELNLSSLELGDSALYFCASSAIEGYGYTFGSGTRLTVV.

The V and J genes are TRBV12-5 and TRBJ2-7; 7 bases align to TRBD1. Germline CDR1 reads LGHNT; CDR2 reads FRNRAP. Losses at the gene ends were 7 bases for V and 10 bases for J; bases not matched to a gene: 16. The CDR3 sequence is 14 residues long. The CDR3 nucleotides read TGTGCTAGTGTCCCCCTTATGGGGACAGAGAGCCAGTACGTC. Translated: CASVPLMGTESQYV.

The chain links TRBV6-1 to TRBJ2-6; D perhaps matches TRBD1 (5 bases). There are 17 residues in the CDR3. Between the trimmed V and J ends, which lost 4 bases and 0 bases, there was a span of 13 bases. CDR1 MNHNS and CDR2 SASEGT come from the germline V gene. The CDR3: CASSVWQGGSGANVLTF. Here the CDR3 DNA reads TGTGCCAGCAGTGTTTGGCAGGGCGGCTCTGGGGCCAACGTCCTGACTTTC.

A few counts support this clone. The chain couples TRBV10-3 to TRBJ1-5; the match to TRBD1 covers 7 bases. J gave up 3 bases and V 4 bases, and 6 bases lay outside the gene matches. This CDR3 is built from 15 residues. The germline CDR1 and CDR2 sequences are ENHRY and SYGVKD. CDR3 loop: CAISADRVPNQPQHF. The CDR3 nucleotides read TGTGCCATCAGTGCCGACAGGGTCCCCAATCAGCCCCAGCATTTT.

The chain has TRBV5-6 and TRBJ2-7, with a tentative D call TRBD2 (7 bases). The CDR3 is made up of 15 amino acids. Germline-derived CDR1 and CDR2 are SGHDT and YYEEEE. The ends were cut back, 4 bases at V and 4 bases at J, with 18 bases in the middle. CDR3: CASSAGATGDYEQYF. CDR3 nucleotides: TGTGCCAGCAGCGCGGGGGCTACCGGGGATTACGAGCAGTACTTC.